The clone carrying this TCR beta chain was counted a few times. The antigen is undetermined. 5'RACE primed from the constant segment yielded TCR alpha and TCR beta cDNA libraries bearing sample barcodes and UMIs. Via MiXCR, TCRdb re-called the 5' RACE reads, giving one row per CDR3 protein. Counted here are approximately 180,000 distinct CDR3 sequences, roughly 17% occurring once; the ten biggest clones make up about 2%. This specimen comes from a study of T-cell memory formation after mild COVID-19. About the research overall: Each donor largely had its own TCR clusters.

General study points: The main location of contracting CD4+ clones was CM and EM, and that of contracting CD8+ clones was EMRA.

The origin of this receptor is an adult woman who had mild COVID-19 (a few samples of this study predate the infection). Cell type and time point are not known. Source material: PBMCs or a T cell subset sorted from them (not recorded which).

Written as DNA, the CDR3 is TGTGCCAGCACAAACGGGGATAGCGAGCAGTACTTC. It codes for CASTNGDSEQYF. The V and J genes are TRBV6-6 and TRBJ2-7, with a possible D match to TRBD2 (5 bases). V was shortened by 7 bases and J by 6 bases, with 13 bases between the two germline ends. Germline values: CDR1 MNHNY, CDR2 SVGAGI (reference sequence). The CDR3 sequence is 12 residues long.